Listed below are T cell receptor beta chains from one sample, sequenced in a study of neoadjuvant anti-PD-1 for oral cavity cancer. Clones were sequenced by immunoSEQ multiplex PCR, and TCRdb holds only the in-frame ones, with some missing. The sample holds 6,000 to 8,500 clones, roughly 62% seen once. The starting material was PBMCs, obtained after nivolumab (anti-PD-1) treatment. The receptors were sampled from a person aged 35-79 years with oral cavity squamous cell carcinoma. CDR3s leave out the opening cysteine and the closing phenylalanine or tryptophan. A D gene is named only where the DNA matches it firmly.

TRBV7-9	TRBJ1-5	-	ASSAQNQPQH
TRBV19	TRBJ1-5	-	ASSGGAGSSNQPQH
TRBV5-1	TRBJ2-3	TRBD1	ASSLEGANIRDTQY
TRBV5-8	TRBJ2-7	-	ASSSPAYEQY
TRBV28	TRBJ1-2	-	ASSLPGGPFSGRFRYYGYT
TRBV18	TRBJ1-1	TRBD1	ASSPRDRGRGAEAF
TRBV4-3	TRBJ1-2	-	ASSHGTSSDGYT
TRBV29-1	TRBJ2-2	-	TVSRAGTGELF
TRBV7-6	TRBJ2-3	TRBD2	ASSYERGGTDTQY
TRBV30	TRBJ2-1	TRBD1	AWSQDRGYNEQF
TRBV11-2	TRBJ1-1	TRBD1	ASSLARGQITEAF
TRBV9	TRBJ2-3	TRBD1	ASSLSRDRVTDTQY
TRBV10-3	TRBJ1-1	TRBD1	AISEGQGELNTEAF
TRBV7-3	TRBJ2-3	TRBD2	ASSISGGRNTQY
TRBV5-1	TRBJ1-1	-	ASSLEQSSRAEAF
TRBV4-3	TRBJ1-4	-	ASSQTWTTELKLF
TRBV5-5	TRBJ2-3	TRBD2	ASSLGERGERDTQY
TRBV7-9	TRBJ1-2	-	ASSLARAQQGYT
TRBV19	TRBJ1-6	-	ASSIETVTSPLH
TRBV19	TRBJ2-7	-	ASTRTVSQY
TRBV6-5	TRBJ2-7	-	ASIDRSRGEQY
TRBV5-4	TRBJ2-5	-	ASSLAGTQETQY
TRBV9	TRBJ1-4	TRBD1	ASSPRGTGAEKLF
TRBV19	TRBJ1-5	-	ASRTYSNQPQH
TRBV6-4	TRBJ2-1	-	ASSDQIGGYNEQF
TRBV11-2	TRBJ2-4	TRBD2	ASSLDQGSGNIQY
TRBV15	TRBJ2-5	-	ATSRAFTQTQY
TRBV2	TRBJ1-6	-	ASSGEPNSPLH
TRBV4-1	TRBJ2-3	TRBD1	ASSQNTGQLRGDTQY
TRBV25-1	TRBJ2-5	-	ASSGSTGEETQY
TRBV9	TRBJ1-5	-	ASSRDPTVDPQH
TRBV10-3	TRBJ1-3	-	AISEWGTFSGNTIY
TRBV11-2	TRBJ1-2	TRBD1	ASSLDGTAYGYT
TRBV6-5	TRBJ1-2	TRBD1	ASSPGGRYGYT
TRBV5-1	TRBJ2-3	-	ASQLAWTDTQY
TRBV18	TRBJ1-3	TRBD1	ASSPDRAGNTIY
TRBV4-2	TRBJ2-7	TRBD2	ASSQVGGASYEQY
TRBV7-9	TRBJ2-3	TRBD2	ASSLGGTSPTDTQY
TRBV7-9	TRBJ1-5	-	ASAGIGQPQH
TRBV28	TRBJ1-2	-	ASSLSGFEVYGYT
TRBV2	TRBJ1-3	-	ASSELVGDAGNTIY
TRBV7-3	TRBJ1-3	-	ASSLTPGNTIY